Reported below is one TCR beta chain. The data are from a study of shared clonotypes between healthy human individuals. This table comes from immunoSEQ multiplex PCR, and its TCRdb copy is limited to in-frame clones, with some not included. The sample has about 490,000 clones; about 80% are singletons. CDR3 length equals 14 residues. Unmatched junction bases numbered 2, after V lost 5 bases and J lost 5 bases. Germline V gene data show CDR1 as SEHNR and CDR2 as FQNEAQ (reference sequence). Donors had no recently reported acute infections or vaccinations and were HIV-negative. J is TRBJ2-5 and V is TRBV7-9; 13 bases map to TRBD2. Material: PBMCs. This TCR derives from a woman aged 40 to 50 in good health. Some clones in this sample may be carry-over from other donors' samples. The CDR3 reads CASSTTSGGETQYF. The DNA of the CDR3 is TGTGCCAGCAGCACGACTAGCGGGGGGGAGACCCAGTACTTC.